The rows below give T cell receptor beta chains drawn from one sample of a study of blood T cells in healthy people across ages. TCRdb reanalysed the 5' RACE reads using MiXCR and keeps one entry per CDR3 protein. The repertoire consists of some 1.5 million distinct CDR3 sequences, with 28% occurring once and the leading ten covering about 8%. The sequenced sample consisted of blood. These receptors came from a woman in her 30s in good health. Each CDR3 is given with its conserved first and last residue. The D gene is left open where the match is weak. Size is omitted from some rows. Given values are once, few, many or a class for expanded clones.

clone_size	d_call	v_call	j_call	cdr3_nt	cdr3_aa
-	-	TRBV11-2	TRBJ2-5	TGTGCCAGCAGCTTATCCCATGAAGGGCGCCAAGAGACCCAGTACTTC	CASSLSHEGRQETQYF
few	TRBD2	TRBV2	TRBJ2-5	TGTGCCACCGGCGGGGGAGAGACCCAGTACTTC	CATGGGETQYF
many	TRBD1	TRBV6-5	TRBJ1-6	TGTGCCAGCAGTCGGGACAGCTCTTTCTCACCCCTCCACTTT	CASSRDSSFSPLHF
few	-	TRBV12-3/TRBV12-4	TRBJ2-6	TGTGCCAGCAGTATTGTGGGTGGATCTGGGGCCAACGTCCTGACTTTC	CASSIVGGSGANVLTF
-	-	TRBV6-2/TRBV6-3	TRBJ2-5	TGTGCCAGCAGTTGGACCGGCGGAGGGGGAGAGACCCAGTACTTC	CASSWTGGGGETQYF
many	-	TRBV29-1	TRBJ1-2	TGCAGCGTTGGGGCATGGTATGGCTACACCTTC	CSVGAWYGYTF
-	TRBD1	TRBV5-1	TRBJ2-1	TGCGCCAGCAGCCCAGGGACAGCTTACGAGCAGTTCTTC	CASSPGTAYEQFF
-	TRBD2	TRBV12-3/TRBV12-4	TRBJ2-7	TGTGCCAGCAGTTATTCACTAGCGGTCTCCTACGAGCAGTACTTC	CASSYSLAVSYEQYF
-	-	TRBV4-3	TRBJ1-5	TGCGCCAGCAGCCAAGATGTCGGGAGTCAGCCCCAGCATTTT	CASSQDVGSQPQHF
many	-	TRBV5-1	TRBJ2-5	TGCGCCAGCAGCTTGGATGTTAGCGGAGAGACCCAGTACTTC	CASSLDVSGETQYF
few	-	TRBV28	TRBJ2-1	TGTGCCAGCAAAGGGAACAATGAGCAGTTCTTC	CASKGNNEQFF
-	-	TRBV28	TRBJ1-1	TGTGCCAGCAGTTACGGTCTGATGAACACTGAAGCTTTCTTT	CASSYGLMNTEAFF
-	-	TRBV5-8	TRBJ2-5	TGTGCCAGCAGCCTTGGGAGCCTAGCGCCTCAAGAGACCCAGTACTTT	CASSLGSLAPQETQYF
-	TRBD1	TRBV4-1	TRBJ2-1	TGCGCCAGCAGCACCAGGACAGGGACCTACAATGAGCAGTTCTTC	CASSTRTGTYNEQFF
once	-	TRBV27	TRBJ2-3	TGTGCCAGCAGTTTTGGGCCGGGGATTACGCAGTATTTT	CASSFGPGITQYF
many	-	TRBV7-9	TRBJ2-7	TGTGCCAGCAGCTCAGGACAGTCCCCGGGGCAGTACTTC	CASSSGQSPGQYF
-	TRBD1	TRBV20-1	TRBJ2-1	TGCAGTGCTAAAGACAGGGGGAGGAATGGGCAGTTCTTC	CSAKDRGRNGQFF
few	TRBD1	TRBV19	TRBJ2-7	TGTGCCAGTAGTTTTGTAACAGGGGGCTTGCACGAGCAGTACTTC	CASSFVTGGLHEQYF
many	-	TRBV18	TRBJ2-2	TGTGCCAGCTCACCTTCCAGTCTTCCGAGCACCGGGGAGCTGTTTTTT	CASSPSSLPSTGELFF
few	-	TRBV4-1	TRBJ1-2	TGCGCCAGCAGCCAAGAAATAGGGGGAGGCTACACCTTC	CASSQEIGGGYTF
-	-	TRBV7-3	TRBJ2-5	TGTGCCAGCAGCTTAAGCGGTGTGGGGGGACAAGAGACCCAGTACTTC	CASSLSGVGGQETQYF
few	TRBD2	TRBV24-1	TRBJ2-3	TGTGCCACCAGTGACCGGACTAGCGGGGTCACAGATACGCAGTATTTT	CATSDRTSGVTDTQYF
-	-	TRBV6-5	TRBJ2-4	TGTGCCAGCAGTTACGGACATCGGTTCAATGAGCAGTACTTC	CASSYGHRFNEQYF
-	-	TRBV20-1	TRBJ1-1	TGCAGTGCTAGAGACTCAGGGAGGATCACTGAAGCTTTCTTT	CSARDSGRITEAFF
many	-	TRBV7-2	TRBJ2-5	TGTGCCAGCAGCCTCTGGTACCAAGAGACCCAGTACTTC	CASSLWYQETQYF
few	TRBD1	TRBV20-1	TRBJ1-2	TGCAGTGCTAGCCCCTGGGGACAGGGGAACTATGGCTACACCTTC	CSASPWGQGNYGYTF
-	-	TRBV29-1	TRBJ2-1	TGCAGCGTTGAAGCGAGTACGGGGGCCTACAATGAGCAGTTCTTC	CSVEASTGAYNEQFF
-	TRBD1	TRBV5-1	TRBJ1-2	TGCGCCAGCAGGAGGGACAGGAACGGCTACACCTTC	CASRRDRNGYTF
few	-	TRBV6-2/TRBV6-3	TRBJ1-5	TGTGCCAGCAGAGAGGGAGGATTAGGACAGCCCCAGCATTTT	CASREGGLGQPQHF
-	TRBD2	TRBV20-1	TRBJ2-7	TGCAGTGCTAGAAAGAGCGGGAGCACGACCTACGAGCAGTACTTC	CSARKSGSTTYEQYF
few	-	TRBV6-1	TRBJ2-3	TGTGCCAGCAGGATAGGGGGAGGGAATACGCAGTATTTT	CASRIGGGNTQYF
many	TRBD1	TRBV12-3/TRBV12-4	TRBJ2-7	TGTGCCAGCAGTCCCTACCGGGACAGTTACGAGCAGTACTTC	CASSPYRDSYEQYF
-	-	TRBV7-9	TRBJ2-7	TGTGCCAGCAGCGTCGGGCAAGGGGGGCAAAATGAGCAGTACTTC	CASSVGQGGQNEQYF
-	TRBD1	TRBV4-3	TRBJ1-2	TGCGCCAGCAGCCAAGTTAAAGGACAGGCGGTCAACACCTTC	CASSQVKGQAVNTF
-	TRBD1	TRBV20-1	TRBJ1-5	TGCAGTGCTAGACCCTACAGGACAGGGTTACAGCCCCAGCATTTT	CSARPYRTGLQPQHF
-	-	TRBV9	TRBJ1-6	TGTGCCAGCAGCGCCGGGGACCGGCCTTTCTCTCCCCTCCACTTT	CASSAGDRPFSPLHF
few	-	TRBV12-3/TRBV12-4	TRBJ1-5	TGTGCCAGCAGTCCCAGTAACAGTGCTCAGCCCCAGCATTTT	CASSPSNSAQPQHF
few	TRBD1	TRBV4-2	TRBJ2-7	TGTGCCAGCAGCCACTGGGGGACAGGGACGTACGAGCAGTACTTC	CASSHWGTGTYEQYF
many	TRBD2	TRBV7-9	TRBJ2-7	TGTGCCAGCAGCTTATTAGCGGGGGGTCCTCACGAGCAGTACTTC	CASSLLAGGPHEQYF
-	-	TRBV2	TRBJ2-5	TGTGCCAGCAGTGATATCAAAGCTAGGGATATCACAGGGACCCAGTACTTC	CASSDIKARDITGTQYF
-	-	TRBV6-1	TRBJ1-1	TGTGCCAGCAGTGAAGGGGCAGGGTTCATGAACACTGAAGCTTTCTTT	CASSEGAGFMNTEAFF
few	TRBD2	TRBV6-2/TRBV6-3	TRBJ2-7	TGTGCCAGCAGACAAAGCGGGAGGCCCTCCTACGAGCAGTACTTC	CASRQSGRPSYEQYF
few	TRBD2	TRBV4-3	TRBJ2-5	TGCGCCAGCAGCCAAGATCGGACGTATAGCGGGGGGACCCAGTACTTC	CASSQDRTYSGGTQYF
-	-	TRBV20-1	TRBJ2-3	TGCAGTGCCCGTGGCGGGGTGGCAGATACGCAGTATTTT	CSARGGVADTQYF
-	-	TRBV12-3/TRBV12-4	TRBJ1-6	TGTGCCAGCAAGGACGGGTATAATTCACCCCTCCACTTT	CASKDGYNSPLHF
-	-	TRBV20-1	TRBJ2-5	TGCAGTGCTGGCGAGGGGAAAGAGACCCAGTACTTC	CSAGEGKETQYF
-	-	TRBV2	TRBJ1-1	TGTGCCAGCAGTGCGGAGGTTATGAACACTGAAGCTTTCTTT	CASSAEVMNTEAFF
few	-	TRBV7-2	TRBJ2-5	TGTGCCAGCAGCTTAGGAAAGGGTCAGCCCGGCGGGTCCCAGTACTTC	CASSLGKGQPGGSQYF
-	-	TRBV5-1	TRBJ2-1	TGCGCCAGCAGCCCGGGATGGGGGGGCAACAATGAGCAGTTCTTC	CASSPGWGGNNEQFF
-	TRBD1	TRBV7-9	TRBJ1-2	TGTGCCAGCAGCTTAGCGAGGACAGGGGCTGGCTACACCTTC	CASSLARTGAGYTF
few	-	TRBV30	TRBJ2-3	TGTGCCTGGAGTGTAACAGATACGCAGTATTTT	CAWSVTDTQYF